This T cell receptor beta chain comes out of a study of cytomegalovirus exposure and HLA in healthy donors. About the research overall: Within the Caucasian-associated ancestry cluster were 81% of the approximately 400 genotyped donors.

The V end lost 3 bases, the J end lost 3 bases, and 8 bases lay between the germline ends. The CDR3 is 13 residues long. Germline values: CDR1 SGHTA, CDR2 FQGTGA. Vbeta (60) and Jbeta (13) primers were used in the PCR. Sequenced by immunoSEQ multiplex PCR; TCRdb stores in-frame clones only, minus some. The sample contains fewer than 250,000 clones, 70% to 90% of which appear only once. Sequencing was performed on PBMCs. This sequence originates from a man aged 25-40 years in good health and CMV-seronegative. This chain uses TRBV7-3 with TRBJ1-1, with D uncertain. The CDR3 spells CASSLGGDTEAFF. Written as DNA, the CDR3 is TGTGCCAGCAGCTTGGGCGGGGACACTGAAGCTTTCTTT.